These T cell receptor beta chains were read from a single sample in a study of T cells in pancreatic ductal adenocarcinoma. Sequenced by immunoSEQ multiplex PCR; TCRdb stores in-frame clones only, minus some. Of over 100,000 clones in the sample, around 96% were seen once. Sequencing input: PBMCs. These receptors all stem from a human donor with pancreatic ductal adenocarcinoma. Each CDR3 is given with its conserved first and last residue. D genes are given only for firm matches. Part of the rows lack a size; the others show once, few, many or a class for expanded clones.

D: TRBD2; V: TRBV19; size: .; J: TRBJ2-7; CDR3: CASSILGGSYEQYF; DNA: TGTGCCAGTAGTATCCTTGGCGGGAGTTACGAGCAGTACTTC
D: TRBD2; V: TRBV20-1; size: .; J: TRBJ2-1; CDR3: CSASGSNEQFF; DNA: TGCAGTGCGAGCGGGAGTAATGAGCAGTTCTTC
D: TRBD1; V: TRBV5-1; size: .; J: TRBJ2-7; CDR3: CASSLAGTGSYEQYF; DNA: TGCGCCAGCAGCTTGGCAGGGACAGGGTCCTACGAGCAGTACTTC
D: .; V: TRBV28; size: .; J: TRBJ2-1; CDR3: CASSLEGRSYNEQFF; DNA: TGTGCCAGCAGTCTAGAGGGTCGCTCCTACAATGAGCAGTTCTTC
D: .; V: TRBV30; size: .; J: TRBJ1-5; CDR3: CAWDRDNQPQHF; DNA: TGTGCCTGGGACCGGGATAATCAGCCCCAGCATTTT
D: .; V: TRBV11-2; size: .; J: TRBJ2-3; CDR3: CASSLARGTLTDTQYF; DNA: TGTGCCAGCAGCTTAGCTAGGGGAACACTAACAGATACGCAGTATTTT
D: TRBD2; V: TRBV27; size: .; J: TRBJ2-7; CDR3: CASSTPVSGTYEQYF; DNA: TGTGCCAGCAGCACCCCTGTTAGCGGGACGTACGAGCAGTACTTC
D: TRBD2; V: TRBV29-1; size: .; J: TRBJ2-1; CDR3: CSVEEGTSGRGTQFF; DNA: TGCAGCGTTGAAGAAGGGACTAGCGGGAGAGGGACGCAGTTCTTC
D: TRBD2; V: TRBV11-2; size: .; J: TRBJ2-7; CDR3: CASSSWTSGRYSYEQYF; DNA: TGTGCCAGCAGCTCCTGGACTAGCGGGAGGTATAGTTACGAGCAGTACTTC
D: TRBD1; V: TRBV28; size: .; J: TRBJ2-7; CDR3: CASSSLGQANYEQYF; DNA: TGTGCCAGCAGTTCCCTCGGACAGGCCAACTACGAGCAGTACTTC
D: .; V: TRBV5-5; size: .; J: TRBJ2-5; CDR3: CASTLPDSWETQYF; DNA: TGTGCCAGCACCCTCCCGGACAGTTGGGAGACCCAGTACTTC
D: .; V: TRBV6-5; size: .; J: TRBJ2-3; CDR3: CASSYGGGLTDTQYF; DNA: TGTGCCAGCAGTTACGGGGGGGGCCTCACAGATACGCAGTATTTT
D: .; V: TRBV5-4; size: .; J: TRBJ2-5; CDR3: CASSSRQQETQYF; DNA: TGTGCCAGCAGCTCCCGACAGCAAGAGACCCAGTACTTC
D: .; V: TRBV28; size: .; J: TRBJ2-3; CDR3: CASSFRDTQYF; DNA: TGTGCCAGCAGTTTTCGGGATACGCAGTATTTT
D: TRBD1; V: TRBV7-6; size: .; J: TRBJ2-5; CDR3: CASSAGTGFRETQYF; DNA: TGTGCCAGCAGCGCCGGGACAGGGTTTCGAGAGACCCAGTACTTC
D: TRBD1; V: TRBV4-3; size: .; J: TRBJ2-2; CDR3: CASSQNPGQGNTGELFF; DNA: TGCGCCAGCAGCCAAAACCCTGGACAGGGGAACACCGGGGAGCTGTTTTTT
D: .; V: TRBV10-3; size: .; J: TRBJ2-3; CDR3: CAIRDSAASTDTQYF; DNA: TGTGCCATCCGCGATAGCGCCGCTAGCACAGATACGCAGTATTTT
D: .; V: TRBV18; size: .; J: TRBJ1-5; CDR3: CASSPGATGSNQPQHF; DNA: TGTGCCAGCTCACCCGGCGCAACAGGGTCTAATCAGCCCCAGCATTTT
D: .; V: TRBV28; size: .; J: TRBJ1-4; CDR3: CASSLGQQNEKLFF; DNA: TGTGCCAGCAGTTTAGGACAGCAGAATGAAAAACTGTTTTTT
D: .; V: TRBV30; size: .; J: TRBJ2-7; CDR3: CAWSANGFDGQYF; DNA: TGTGCCTGGAGTGCTAATGGTTTTGATGGTCAGTACTTC
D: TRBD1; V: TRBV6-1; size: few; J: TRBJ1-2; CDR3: CASTGPGQGTGYTF; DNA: TGTGCCAGCACCGGTCCGGGACAGGGTACCGGCTACACCTTC
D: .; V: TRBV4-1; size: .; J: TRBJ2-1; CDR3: CASALTFTSSYNEQFF; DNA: TGCGCCAGCGCACTAACTTTTACAAGCTCCTACAATGAGCAGTTCTTC
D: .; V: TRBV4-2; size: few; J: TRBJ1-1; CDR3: CASSQEGGITEAFF; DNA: TGTGCCAGCAGCCAGGAGGGAGGGATCACTGAAGCTTTCTTT